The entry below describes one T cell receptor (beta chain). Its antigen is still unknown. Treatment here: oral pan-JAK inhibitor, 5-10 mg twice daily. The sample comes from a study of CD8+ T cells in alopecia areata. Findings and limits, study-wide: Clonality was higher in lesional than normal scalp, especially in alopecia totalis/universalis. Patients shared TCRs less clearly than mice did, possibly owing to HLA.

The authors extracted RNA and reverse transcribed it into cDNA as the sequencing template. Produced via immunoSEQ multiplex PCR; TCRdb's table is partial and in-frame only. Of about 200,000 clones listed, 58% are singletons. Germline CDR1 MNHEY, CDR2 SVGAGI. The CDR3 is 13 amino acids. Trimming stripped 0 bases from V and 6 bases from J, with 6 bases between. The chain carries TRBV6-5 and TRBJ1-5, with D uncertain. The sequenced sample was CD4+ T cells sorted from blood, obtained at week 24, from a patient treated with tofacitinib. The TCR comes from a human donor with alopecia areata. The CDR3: CASSYSVGQPQHF. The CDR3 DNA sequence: TGTGCCAGCAGTTACTCCGTGGGTCAGCCCCAGCATTTT.